A single sample gave rise to the 32 T cell receptor beta chains below, sequenced in a study of cytomegalovirus exposure and HLA in healthy donors (dated by TCRdb to about 2017). The library was made by the immunoSEQ multiplex PCR assay. Entries here come from immuneACCESS through TCRdb and include only in-frame sequences with V and J called. Some clones fail to appear in such tables; in the studies checked, an unresolved V gene covers under half of the shortfall, and the cause of the remainder is unknown. The sample table holds approximately 170,000 clones, of which roughly nine tenths were seen once. The top ten clones comprise roughly 3% of the sample. The material sequenced was PBMCs. These receptor sequences come from a woman younger than 30 in good health and CMV-seropositive.

The gene calls are TRBV4-2 and TRBJ2-5, with D possibly being TRBD2 (7 bases). Germline V gene data show CDR1 as LGHNA and CDR2 as YNFKEQ. Trimming took off 2 bases at V and 4 bases at J, with 20 bases between the two ends. This CDR3 has 17 amino acids. The CDR3 DNA sequence: TGTGCCAGCAGCCAAAGAGTGGGTGGGGGGGCTTTAGAGACCCAGTACTTC. Translating gives CASSQRVGGGALETQYF.

The rearrangement links TRBV14 to TRBJ1-4; weak D call: TRBD1 (5 bases). This CDR3 is built from 16 residues. Deletions cut 4 bases from V and 1 base from J, with 13 bases between. In germline, CDR1 is SGHDN, CDR2 FVKESK. CDR3: CASSRGRLITNEKLFF. The DNA for the CDR3 is TGTGCCAGCAGCCGGGGCAGGTTGATAACTAATGAAAAACTGTTTTTT. Supplemented by reference TRBV14 and TRBJ1-4, the full variable domain reads EAGVTQFPSHSVIEKGQTVTLRCDPISGHDNLYWYRRVMGKEIKFLLHFVKESKQDESGMPNNRFLAERTGGTYSTLKVQPAELEDSGVYFCASSRGRLITNEKLFFGSGTQLSVL.

The genes are TRBV4-1 and TRBJ1-5, with no clear D. Between the trimmed V and J ends, which lost 2 bases and 7 bases, there was a span of 15 bases. The length of the CDR3 is 15 residues. From germline, CDR1 is MGHRA and CDR2 YSYEKL. In nucleotides, the CDR3 is TGCGCCAGCAGCCAATTGGCCGACGGGAACCAGCCCCAGCATTTT. This encodes CASSQLADGNQPQHF.

DNA of the CDR3: TGTGCCAGTAGTGGGGGGAATGAGCAGTTCTTC. Encoded protein: CASSGGNEQFF. This rearrangement joins TRBV19 to TRBJ2-1; possibly TRBD2 for D (6 bases). Per germline, CDR1 LNHDA and CDR2 SQIVND (reference sequence). This CDR3 region has 11 residues. Trimming pared 5 bases from V and 7 bases from J, leaving 6 bases between.

The chain uses TRBV11-3 and TRBJ1-5; 7 bases agree with TRBD1. This CDR3 is 17 amino acids long. Germline lookup yields CDR1 SGHNT and CDR2 YENEEA. V lost 1 base to trimming and J lost 7 bases; unmatched junction nucleotides: 13. CDR3 region: CASSLVVRTGSHQPQHF. In nucleotides, the CDR3 is TGTGCCAGCAGCTTAGTAGTTCGGACAGGCTCTCACCAGCCCCAGCATTTT.

The chain is built from TRBV14 and TRBJ1-6; tentatively, D is TRBD1 (5 bases). Trimming left V 5 bases short and J 0 bases short, with 11 bases between. There are 16 residues in the CDR3. From germline, CDR1 is SGHDN and CDR2 FVKESK. Written as DNA, the CDR3 is TGTGCCAGCAGCGCGCCAGGGCTCTCCTATAATTCACCCCTCCACTTT. Translating it yields CASSAPGLSYNSPLHF.

This sequence joins TRBV4-1 and TRBJ1-2; D is ambiguous. Germline-derived CDR1 and CDR2 are MGHRA and YSYEKL. V was shortened by 5 bases and J by 3 bases, with 7 bases between the two germline ends. The CDR3 has 12 amino acids. CDR3 in amino acids: CASSSFYYGYTF. The CDR3 DNA is TGCGCCAGCAGCTCCTTTTACTATGGCTACACCTTC.

The chain has TRBV7-9 and TRBJ2-3, with 13 positions matching TRBD2. The trim removed 0 bases at V and 2 bases at J, leaving 5 bases unmatched. The CDR3 is 18 amino acids. Looked up from germline, CDR1 is SEHNR and CDR2 is FQNEAQ (reference sequence). CDR3 sequence (DNA): TGTGCCAGCAGCTTAGCCCGACTAGCGGGAGGACCCACAGATACGCAGTATTTT. Residues: CASSLARLAGGPTDTQYF.

V usage is TRBV11-2 and J usage is TRBJ2-7, with a possible D match to TRBD2 (5 bases). V shed 3 bases and J shed 2 bases, with 8 bases lying between them. Per the germline V gene, CDR1 is SGHAT and CDR2 is FQNNGV. This CDR3 spans 13 amino acids. CDR3 protein: CASSFPGTYEQYF. DNA of the CDR3: TGTGCCAGCAGCTTCCCGGGAACCTACGAGCAGTACTTC.

This chain connects TRBV28 to TRBJ2-2, with D perhaps TRBD2 (5 bases). In germline, CDR1 is MDHEN, CDR2 SYDVKM. The ends were cut back, 8 bases at V and 6 bases at J, with 10 bases in the middle. CDR3 size: 12 residues. CDR3 sequence: CASSGGAGELFF. The CDR3 DNA sequence: TGTGCCAGCTCCGGAGGTGCCGGGGAGCTGTTTTTT.

V usage is TRBV4-2 and J usage is TRBJ2-2, with a tentative D call TRBD2 (5 bases). The CDR3 has 12 amino acids. Trimming took 4 bases from V and 8 from J, leaving 8 bases between them. Germline assignment: CDR1 LGHNA and CDR2 YNFKEQ. The CDR3, as DNA: TGTGCCAGCAGCCCGAGGGTAGGGGAGCTGTTTTTT. Its protein is CASSPRVGELFF.

The chain is built from TRBV5-1 and TRBJ1-3; D uncertain. CDR1 is SGHRS and CDR2 is YFSETQ in the germline V gene. Trimming stripped 2 bases from V and 2 bases from J, with 11 bases between. CDR3 length: 15 amino acids. The CDR3 sequence: CASSFDGNTGNTIYF. The CDR3 nucleotides are TGCGCCAGCAGCTTCGACGGGAACACTGGAAACACCATATATTTT. Looking up the rest from reference TRBV5-1 and TRBJ1-3 gives the full variable domain: KAGVTQTPRYLIKTRGQQVTLSCSPISGHRSVSWYQQTPGQGLQFLFEYFSETQRNKGNFPGRFSGRQFSNSRSEMNVSTLELGDSALYLCASSFDGNTGNTIYFGEGSWLTVV.

The genes are TRBV5-1 and TRBJ2-1; TRBD1 matches 7 bases. This CDR3 contains 13 residues. Germline V gives CDR1 SGHRS, CDR2 YFSETQ. The V segment lost 2 bases and the J segment 10 bases; nucleotides outside the gene matches: 6. CDR3 in amino acids: CASSFEQGWEQFF. CDR3 DNA: TGCGCCAGCAGCTTTGAACAGGGGTGGGAGCAGTTCTTC.

The chain recombines TRBV5-1 with TRBJ2-5, with unresolved D. CDR1 and CDR2 (germline): SGHRS, YFSETQ. Trimming shortened V by 2 bases and J by 0 bases, and 8 bases separated the two germline ends. The CDR3 contains 14 residues. As DNA, the CDR3 is TGCGCCAGCAGCTTTACGTCAGACCAAGAGACCCAGTACTTC. This codes for CASSFTSDQETQYF.

The rearrangement links TRBV2 to TRBJ2-2; 7 bases are a match to TRBD1. In germline, CDR1 is SNHLY, CDR2 FYNNEI. J lost 2 bases, V lost 2 bases, and 8 bases had no gene match. This CDR3 spans 17 amino acids. The CDR3 coding sequence is TGTGCCAGCAGTGAACAGGGGGTGCTAACTAACACCGGGGAGCTGTTTTTT. Amino acid sequence: CASSEQGVLTNTGELFF.

The chain recombines TRBV6-5 with TRBJ2-7; D might be TRBD1 (5 bases). CDR3 length equals 16 residues. V was trimmed by 0 bases and J by 6 bases, leaving 18 bases between them. Per the germline V gene, CDR1 is MNHEY and CDR2 is SVGAGI. This CDR3 reads CASSYSKARASGEQYF. The DNA for the CDR3 is TGTGCCAGCAGTTACTCGAAGGCCAGGGCCTCGGGCGAGCAGTACTTC.

Here the CDR3 reads CASSLAGLGYEQYF. The DNA of the CDR3 is TGTGCCAGCAGTTTAGCGGGACTGGGCTACGAGCAGTACTTC. The chain recombines TRBV27 with TRBJ2-7; D may be TRBD2 (6 bases). Per the germline V gene, CDR1 is MNHEY and CDR2 is SMNVEV (reference sequence). V lost 2 bases, J lost 3 bases, and 11 bases lay in between. The CDR3 has 14 amino acids.

For this clone: Additional DNA sequences in this sample encode the identical CDR3. The V and J genes are TRBV18 and TRBJ1-4; TRBD1 aligns across 9 bases. The CDR3 is made up of 14 amino acids. The V and J ends lost 3 bases and 8 bases, in that order; junction bases with no gene match: 4. Per the germline V gene, CDR1 is KGHSH and CDR2 is LQKENI. This CDR3 reads CASSPGQGGEKLFF. For the CDR3, the DNA is TGTGCCAGCTCACCGGGACAGGGTGGAGAAAAACTGTTTTTT.

This sequence joins TRBV27 and TRBJ2-7, with 8 bases identical to TRBD2. Germline V gene sequence: CDR1 MNHEY, CDR2 SMNVEV (reference sequence). The V and J ends lost 2 bases and 2 bases, in that order; junction bases with no gene match: 2. The CDR3 runs to 14 residues. The CDR3 coding sequence is TGTGCCAGCAGTTTAGGCGGGAGGACCTACGAGCAGTACTTC. Its protein is CASSLGGRTYEQYF.

The chain carries TRBV4-1 and TRBJ1-3; unclear D gene. The V end lost 6 bases, the J end lost 9 bases, and 18 bases lay between the germline ends. The CDR3 runs 14 residues. Germline V gene data show CDR1 as MGHRA and CDR2 as YSYEKL. The CDR3 region has the DNA TGCGCCAGCAGTGCTAACAGAGGAGGACGCACCATATATTTT. Residues: CASSANRGGRTIYF.

This clone was detected once. The CDR3 region is CAWSVNLRDTQYF. The DNA for the CDR3 is TGTGCCTGGAGTGTAAACTTGAGAGATACGCAGTATTTT. J is TRBJ2-3 and V is TRBV30; no clear D. This CDR3 is 13 amino acids long. V shed 0 bases and J shed 5 bases, with 9 bases lying between them. CDR1 and CDR2 (germline): GTSNPN, SVGIG (reference sequence).

The chain joins TRBV11-3 to TRBJ2-2, with 8 bases lining up with TRBD1. The germline CDR1 and CDR2 sequences are SGHNT and YENEEA. V lost 2 bases, J lost 3 bases, and 2 bases stayed unmatched. CDR3 length: 15 amino acids. CDR3 DNA: TGTGCCAGCAGCTTAACAGGGGGTGACACCGGGGAGCTGTTTTTT. Translated: CASSLTGGDTGELFF.

The chain carries TRBV4-1 and TRBJ1-1; D might be TRBD1 (5 bases). V lost 1 base to trimming and J lost 4 bases, with 16 bases between them. The germline V gene has CDR1 MGHRA and CDR2 YSYEKL. The CDR3 length is 16 residues. The CDR3 protein is CASSQGAGRGSTEAFF. The CDR3 coding sequence is TGCGCCAGCAGCCAAGGGGCGGGGAGGGGTAGCACTGAAGCTTTCTTT.

The genes are TRBV6-5 and TRBJ1-3; D perhaps matches TRBD1 (5 bases). V shed 2 bases and J shed 0 bases, with 8 bases lying between them. CDR1 and CDR2 from the germline V gene are MNHEY and SVGAGI. The CDR3 covers 15 residues. CDR3 in amino acids: CASSYGGVSGNTIYF. For the CDR3, the DNA is TGTGCCAGCAGTTACGGGGGGGTCTCTGGAAACACCATATATTTT.

This clone occurred a few times. This chain uses TRBV6-1 with TRBJ1-2, with a possible D match to TRBD1 (6 bases). CDR3 length: 13 residues. Trimming left V 3 bases short and J 3 bases short, with 8 bases between. Germline CDR1 and CDR2: MNHNS and SASEGT. The CDR3 loop is CASSEGTHYGYTF. CDR3 nucleotides: TGTGCCAGCAGTGAGGGGACACACTATGGCTACACCTTC.

This clone has just one count. The rearrangement joins TRBV19 to TRBJ2-7, with TRBD2 identical over 9 bases. CDR1 and CDR2 from the germline V gene are LNHDA and SQIVND (reference sequence). V trimming: 5 bases; J trimming: 8 bases; junction bases outside the gene matches: 1. This CDR3 spans 11 amino acids. The CDR3 coding sequence is TGTGCCAGTAGTGCGGGGGGGCAGCAGTACTTC. Protein product: CASSAGGQQYF.

This clone has more than one count but fewer than ten. This chain joins TRBV7-2 and TRBJ2-2, with D possibly matching TRBD1 (6 bases). This CDR3 comprises 15 residues. Germline V gene lookup returns CDR1 SGHTA and CDR2 FQGNSA. Trimming stripped 2 bases from V and 1 base from J, with 8 bases between. Here the CDR3 reads CASSLTGKNTGELFF. Here the CDR3 DNA reads TGTGCCAGCAGCTTAACAGGGAAGAACACCGGGGAGCTGTTTTTT.

V gene TRBV6-5 combines with J gene TRBJ1-1; no reliable D call. Germline V gene data show CDR1 as MNHEY and CDR2 as SVGAGI. This CDR3 contains 12 residues. The V and J ends lost 5 bases and 5 bases respectively, with 9 bases between them. The DNA for the CDR3 is TGTGCCAGCAGTCCCTCGCGGACTGAAGCTTTCTTT. Its translation: CASSPSRTEAFF.

This rearrangement joins TRBV6-1 to TRBJ2-7, with 11 nucleotides matching TRBD2. The trim removed 9 bases at V and 0 bases at J, leaving 7 bases unmatched. Germline loops: CDR1 MNHNS, CDR2 SASEGT. The CDR3 covers 15 residues. The CDR3 bases are TGTGCCAGTACTAGCGGGAGTTCGAGCTCCTACGAGCAGTACTTC. Its translation: CASTSGSSSSYEQYF.

The chain has TRBV19 and TRBJ2-5; 8 positions agree with TRBD1. The trim removed 4 bases at V and 1 base at J, leaving 14 bases unmatched. This CDR3 region has 18 residues. CDR1 LNHDA and CDR2 SQIVND come from the germline V gene (reference sequence). This CDR3 is CASSRRAGGLGLQETQYF. CDR3 nucleotide sequence: TGTGCCAGTAGTAGGCGGGCAGGGGGCTTAGGCCTCCAAGAGACCCAGTACTTC.

The V and J genes are TRBV29-1 and TRBJ2-7; TRBD1 might be the D (6 bases). The ends were cut back, 7 bases at V and 7 bases at J, with 20 bases in the middle. The CDR3 has 13 amino acids. The germline V gene has CDR1 SQVTM and CDR2 ANQGSEA. The CDR3 DNA follows: TGCAGCGCCCCGGGCAGGGGAAGGGATGAGCAGTACTTC. Encoded protein: CSAPGRGRDEQYF.

The V call is TRBV4-2, the J call TRBJ2-3; D not resolved. V was clipped by 7 bases and J by 1 base, with 12 bases between them. The CDR3 is 14 residues long. Germline V gene data show CDR1 as LGHNA and CDR2 as YNFKEQ. The DNA for the CDR3 is TGTGCCAGCAAGAGCCGGGTCGGCACAGATACGCAGTATTTT. Residues: CASKSRVGTDTQYF.